This TCR beta chain was sequenced for a study of blood T cell repertoires in COVID-19. Whole-study context: Researchers got acute and convalescent COVID-19 samples from the United States, Italy and Spain. From T cells, B-cell-depleted T cells, or PBMCs came the material, which was cDNA or gDNA.

Per the authors' pipeline: Estimates of nucleated cell counts were drawn from the amplification of reference gene primers. The method was immunoSEQ multiplex PCR; TCRdb's version includes in-frame clones alone and lacks a portion of them. V and J calls and clone size are as listed in that table; D and trimming were resolved from the DNA. The sample has approximately 280,000 clones, roughly 85% seen once. Per germline, CDR1 SGHNT and CDR2 YYREEE (reference sequence). V dropped 3 bases and J dropped 0; count of bases not matched to a gene: 8. This CDR3 comprises 17 residues. This clonotype was obtained from a woman aged 70-85 years with acute or convalescent COVID-19. The V call is TRBV5-4, the J call TRBJ2-1; 8 bases map to TRBD1. The sequenced sample was peripheral blood. The CDR3 is CASSSGTGLSSYNEQFF. In DNA, the CDR3 is TGTGCCAGCAGCTCGGGGACAGGTTTGAGCTCCTACAATGAGCAGTTCTTC.